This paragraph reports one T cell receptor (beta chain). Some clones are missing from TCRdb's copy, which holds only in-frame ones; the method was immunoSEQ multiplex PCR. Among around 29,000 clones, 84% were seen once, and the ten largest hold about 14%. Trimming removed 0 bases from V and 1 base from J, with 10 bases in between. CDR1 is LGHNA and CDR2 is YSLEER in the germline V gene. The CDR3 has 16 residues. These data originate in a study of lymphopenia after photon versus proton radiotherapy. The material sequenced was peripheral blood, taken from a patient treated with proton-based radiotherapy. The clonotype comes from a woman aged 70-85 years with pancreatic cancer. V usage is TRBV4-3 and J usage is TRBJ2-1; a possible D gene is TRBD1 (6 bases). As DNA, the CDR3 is TGCGCCAGCAGCCAAGAGCCAGGGGCGTCCTACAATGAGCAGTTCTTC. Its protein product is CASSQEPGASYNEQFF.